These T cell receptor beta chains were read from a single sample in a study of OX40 agonist ivuxolimab in advanced cancers. Produced via immunoSEQ multiplex PCR; TCRdb's table is partial and in-frame only. The sample records 55,000 to 75,000 clones, about nine tenths being singletons. The sample was CD4+ or CD8+ T cells sorted from blood, taken in a trial of the OX40 agonist ivuxolimab. The receptor set was obtained from an adult with an advanced solid tumor such as melanoma, head and neck, liver or kidney cancer. The CDR3 runs from the conserved cysteine through the conserved F or W. A D gene is named only where the DNA matches it firmly. Only some rows state a clone size, as once, few, many or a class for expanded clones.

>.|.|TRBJ1-5|TRBV19
TGTGCCAGTAGTGGCACAGCAAATCAGCCCCAGCATTTT
CASSGTANQPQHF
>.|TRBD1|TRBJ1-1|TRBV7-8
TGTGCCAGCAGCCGCACAGGGGGCATTGAAGCTTTCTTT
CASSRTGGIEAFF
>.|.|TRBJ2-7|TRBV4-1
TGCGCCAGCAGCCACTCGGGTTCAGCAGCGAGTTCTTCCTACGAGCAGTACTTC
CASSHSGSAASSSYEQYF
>.|.|TRBJ2-5|TRBV7-9
TGTGCCAGCAGCTTAGTCCCCGAAGAGACCCAGTACTTC
CASSLVPEETQYF
>.|.|TRBJ2-1|TRBV4-3
TGCGCCAGCAGCCAAGCGGGAACGGCGGATGAGCAGTTCTTC
CASSQAGTADEQFF
>.|.|TRBJ2-1|TRBV7-2
TGTGCCAGCAGCCCCATCGGGCCAAATGAGCAGTTCTTC
CASSPIGPNEQFF
>.|TRBD2|TRBJ2-5|TRBV7-9
TGTGCCAGCAGCTTGACTAGCGCCCAAGAGACCCAGTACTTC
CASSLTSAQETQYF
>.|TRBD1|TRBJ2-2|TRBV7-3
TGTGCCAGCAGCTTGGGGGACAGGGGAGGATCCGGGGAGCTGTTTTTT
CASSLGDRGGSGELFF
>.|.|TRBJ1-5|TRBV28
TGTGCCAGCAGTGTGCCGGGTCGACTAATTGATTATAGCAATCAGCCCCAGCATTTT
CASSVPGRLIDYSNQPQHF
>.|TRBD2|TRBJ2-2|TRBV13
TGTGCCAGCAGCCCCGGACTAGCGGGAGTGAGCACCGGGGAGCTGTTTTTT
CASSPGLAGVSTGELFF
>.|.|TRBJ2-2|TRBV6-1
TGTGCCAGCATGGCAGGGGAGCTGTTTTTT
CASMAGELFF
>few|.|TRBJ1-2|TRBV29-1
TGCAGCGATTTGCCATCCGGGGAATATGGCTACACCTTC
CSDLPSGEYGYTF
>.|.|TRBJ2-7|TRBV21-1
TGTGCCAGCAGCGCCAGACTAGGACCTAGCTCCTACGAGCAGTACTTC
CASSARLGPSSYEQYF